The sequence of this T cell receptor beta chain was determined in a study of shared clonotypes between healthy human individuals. For the study at large: Contributing individuals were a couple of females and a few males aged 18 to 49. Used for every donor were three CD4 naive, three CD4 memory, two CD8 naive and one CD8 memory plate.

Only in-frame clones appear in the TCRdb table, and some are missing; sequencing was by immunoSEQ multiplex PCR. The sample contains under 2,000,000 clones, over 85% of which appear only once. CD8 cells regarded as naive lacked CD45RO, were positively chosen for CCR7, and omitted terminally differentiated effector memory CD45RA+ cells. This CDR3 region has 16 residues. CDR1 and CDR2 from the germline V gene are MNHNY and SVGAGI (reference sequence). Trimming stripped 0 bases from V and 0 bases from J, with 6 bases between. The receptor's source is a man between 18 and 35 years old in good health. The genes are TRBV6-6 and TRBJ1-6; D is uncertain. What was sequenced was naive CD8+ T cells sorted from blood. The CDR3 protein is CASSYSQNSYNSPLHF. The CDR3 DNA reads TGTGCCAGCAGTTACTCACAGAACTCCTATAATTCACCCCTCCACTTT.